Presented here are 19 T cell receptor beta chains from one specimen sequenced in a study of shared clonotypes between healthy human individuals. The table came from immunoSEQ multiplex PCR; TCRdb's copy has only in-frame clones and leaves some out. This table holds 1.5 million to 2.5 million clones, just under 95% found once. Cells designated naive CD8 were CD45RO-negative and were positively selected for CCR7, with terminally differentiated effector memory CD45RA+ cells excluded. Sequencing used naive CD8+ T cells sorted from blood. These receptors originate from a man in his late teens or twenties in good health.

The gene calls are TRBV5-1 and TRBJ2-1; 7 nucleotides agree with TRBD1. Trimming removed 3 bases from V and 7 bases from J; junction bases left unmatched: 13. CDR3 length: 16 amino acids. Germline lookup yields CDR1 SGHRS and CDR2 YFSETQ. The CDR3 region has the DNA TGCGCCAGCAGCTCAGACAGGGCGGAGGACAAGAATGAGCAGTTCTTC. This translates into CASSSDRAEDKNEQFF.

In DNA form, the CDR3 reads TGTGCCAGCAGTGATCCGGGAGACAATCAGCCCCAGCATTTT. This encodes CASSDPGDNQPQHF. The chain links TRBV6-1 to TRBJ1-5; no definite D call. In germline, CDR1 is MNHNS, CDR2 SASEGT. V was cut by 3 bases and J by 3 bases, with 9 bases left in between. This CDR3 has 14 amino acids.

This clone was counted between two and nine times. This rearrangement joins TRBV10-1 to TRBJ2-7; D is perhaps TRBD1 (5 bases). With 7 bases removed from V and 0 bases from J, the gap between germline ends came to 16 bases. The CDR3 consists of 15 residues. CDR1 and CDR2 (germline): WNHNN, SYGVQD (reference sequence). The chain's CDR3 is CASKKARASSYEQYF. As DNA, the CDR3 is TGCGCCAGCAAAAAGGCCAGGGCTTCCTCCTACGAGCAGTACTTC.

The gene calls are TRBV7-2 and TRBJ2-7; 7 bases align to TRBD1. The germline V gene encodes CDR1 SGHTA and CDR2 FQGNSA. The CDR3 is made up of 15 amino acids. The J segment lost 6 bases and the V segment lost 5 bases, leaving 13 bases of the junction unmatched. The CDR3 reads CASSLLRDRKTEQYF. CDR3 nucleotides: TGTGCCAGCAGCCTCCTCCGGGACAGAAAAACCGAGCAGTACTTC. The entire variable domain, with the rest obtained from reference TRBV7-2 and TRBJ2-7, is as follows: GAGVSQSPSNKVTEKGKDVELRCDPISGHTALYWYRQSLGQGLEFLIYFQGNSAPDKSGLPSDRFSAERTGGSVSTLTIQRTQQEDSAVYLCASSLLRDRKTEQYFGPGTRLTVT.

V usage is TRBV30 and J usage is TRBJ1-5, with D tentatively TRBD1 (5 bases). This CDR3 spans 18 amino acids. CDR1 is GTSNPN and CDR2 is SVGIG in the germline V gene (reference sequence). V shed 1 base and J shed 3 bases, with 22 bases lying between them. The CDR3 DNA sequence: TGTGCCTGGAGTGAAGGGGAAACAGCCCAGCCCTTCAATCAGCCCCAGCATTTT. Protein sequence: CAWSEGETAQPFNQPQHF.

As regards this clone: One junction end disagrees with the germline gene, perhaps due to a read error. V gene TRBV6-5 combines with J gene TRBJ2-4, with 9 bases that match TRBD1. Germline CDR1 and CDR2: MNHEY and SVGAGI. The CDR3 runs to 15 residues. CDR3 sequence reads: CASSYSRDRDVSQRF. The CDR3 bases are TGTGCCAGCAGTTACAGTCGGGACAGGGACGTCTCTCAGCGCTTC.

V and J are TRBV6-5 and TRBJ2-7; no definite D call. With 4 bases removed from V and 4 bases from J, the gap between germline ends came to 11 bases. The CDR3 extends over 13 amino acids. Germline assignment: CDR1 MNHEY and CDR2 SVGAGI. CDR3 nucleotides: TGTGCCAGCAGTTTGGCCCAAGGGTACGAGCAGTACTTC. Protein sequence: CASSLAQGYEQYF.

The V and J genes are TRBV5-1 and TRBJ2-1; 8 nucleotides agree with TRBD2. Per germline, CDR1 SGHRS and CDR2 YFSETQ. Unmatched junction bases numbered 2, after V lost 0 bases and J lost 6 bases. This CDR3 has 14 amino acids. The CDR3 loop reads CASSLGAGANEQFF. The CDR3 nucleotides are TGCGCCAGCAGCTTGGGAGCGGGGGCCAATGAGCAGTTCTTC.

The chain couples TRBV7-9 to TRBJ2-5, with a possible D match to TRBD2 (5 bases). The CDR3 length is 16 residues. CDR1 and CDR2 (germline): SEHNR, FQNEAQ (reference sequence). With 5 bases removed from V and 2 bases from J, the gap between germline ends came to 18 bases. CDR3 sequence reads: CASSDPRQRTQETQYF. The CDR3 nucleotides read TGTGCCAGCAGCGACCCCCGGCAGCGGACTCAAGAGACCCAGTACTTC.

The V and J genes are TRBV5-1 and TRBJ2-1; 14 nucleotides line up with TRBD2. The CDR3 runs to 19 residues. With V trimmed by 4 bases and J by 0 bases, 9 bases remained unmatched. In germline, CDR1 is SGHRS, CDR2 YFSETQ. The CDR3 loop is CASSRPDGTSGSSYNEQFF. The DNA of the CDR3 is TGCGCCAGCAGCCGACCTGATGGGACTAGCGGGAGCTCCTACAATGAGCAGTTCTTC.

This chain connects TRBV15 to TRBJ1-6; the D is unclear. Germline V gene lookup returns CDR1 LNHNV and CDR2 YYDKDF (reference sequence). V lost 1 base and J 3 bases, leaving 7 bases between the germline ends. The CDR3 has 15 amino acids. In DNA, the CDR3 is TGTGCCACCAGCAGAGTACGGAACTATAATTCACCCCTCCACTTT. Translated: CATSRVRNYNSPLHF.

Note on this clone: This CDR3 is also generated by other DNA sequences in the sample. The V gene is TRBV11-2, the J gene TRBJ1-1; D gene ambiguous. Trimming removed 1 base from V and 5 bases from J, with 5 bases in between. The CDR3 has 12 amino acids. Germline V CDR1 and CDR2: SGHAT, FQNNGV. CDR3 sequence (DNA): TGTGCCAGCAGCTTAGTCGCGACTGAAGCTTTCTTT. Translating it yields CASSLVATEAFF.

With regard to this clone: Other DNA sequences in this sample translate to the same CDR3. The chain links TRBV6-5 to TRBJ2-2, with D unclear. The CDR3 sequence is 13 residues long. The germline CDR1 and CDR2 sequences are MNHEY and SVGAGI. V was pared by 2 bases and J by 6 bases, with 7 bases between. DNA of the CDR3: TGTGCCAGCAGTTACGGACCTGCCGGGGAGCTGTTTTTT. Its protein is CASSYGPAGELFF.

This clone was detected a few times. This sequence joins TRBV7-9 and TRBJ1-6; D gene uncertain. The germline V gene has CDR1 SEHNR and CDR2 FQNEAQ (reference sequence). CDR3 length: 13 amino acids. V lost 6 bases and J lost 9, with 12 bases in between. CDR3: CASSQVLGSPLHF. CDR3 coding DNA: TGTGCCAGCAGTCAGGTCCTTGGTTCACCCCTCCACTTT.

The V call is TRBV10-1, the J call TRBJ2-1; 9 nucleotides line up with TRBD2. Trimming took 0 bases from V and 5 from J; bases not matched to a gene: 8. In germline, CDR1 is WNHNN, CDR2 SYGVQD (reference sequence). The CDR3 is 17 amino acids. CDR3 sequence: CASSESSSGVMDNEQFF. Written as DNA, the CDR3 is TGCGCCAGCAGTGAGTCGTCTAGCGGGGTAATGGACAATGAGCAGTTCTTC.

The V gene is TRBV7-9, the J gene TRBJ1-5; 9 nucleotides line up with TRBD1. The CDR3 has 18 amino acids. Germline lookup yields CDR1 SEHNR and CDR2 FQNEAQ (reference sequence). V gave up 1 base and J gave up 1 base; unmatched junction bases: 8. Written as DNA, the CDR3 is TGTGCCAGCAGCTTAGGGGGACAGGGTTTGTGGAGCAATCAGCCCCAGCATTTT. Protein product: CASSLGGQGLWSNQPQHF.

This sequence joins TRBV10-1 and TRBJ2-1, with D uncertain. V lost 9 bases, J lost 5 bases, and 17 bases lay in between. Per the germline V gene, CDR1 is WNHNN and CDR2 is SYGVQD (reference sequence). This CDR3 has 14 amino acids. CDR3 loop: CASRWIPGDNEQFF. The CDR3, as DNA: TGCGCCAGTAGGTGGATTCCGGGCGACAATGAGCAGTTCTTC.

This clone was seen a single time. V and J are TRBV29-1 and TRBJ1-2, with TRBD1 as a possible D gene (5 bases). Germline V gene data show CDR1 as SQVTM and CDR2 as ANQGSEA. Between the trimmed V and J ends, which lost 1 base and 6 bases, there was a span of 18 bases. This CDR3 spans 15 amino acids. The CDR3 sequence: CSVEGGALYYDGYTF. CDR3 coding DNA: TGCAGCGTTGAAGGGGGCGCCTTGTATTATGATGGCTACACCTTC.

This clone was seen just once. A read error may account for a junction end that differs from germline. This rearrangement joins TRBV5-1 to TRBJ2-3; 7 bases are a match to TRBD2. This CDR3 has 15 residues. Germline CDR1 is SGHRS and CDR2 is YFSETQ. CDR3 sequence (DNA): TGCGCCAGCGGCTTGCAACGGGGGGGCACAGATACGCAGTATTTT. This gives the protein CASGLQRGGTDTQYF.